Following are 14 T cell receptor beta chains from one sample sequenced in a study of CD4 T cells in relation to SARS-CoV-2 and coronaviruses. Unexposed donor CD4+ T cells date from 2011-2018, before the COVID-19 pandemic. TCRdb's copy holds only in-frame clones and misses some; the assay was immunoSEQ multiplex PCR. The sample comprises 65,000 or so clones, 85% to 90% of which are singletons, and over 1.5% rests with the top ten. The sequenced sample was memory CD4+ T cells from PBMCs. These receptors were collected from a human donor in good health.

The V call is TRBV2, the J call TRBJ1-1; no definite D call. Germline loops: CDR1 SNHLY, CDR2 FYNNEI. V dropped 6 bases and J dropped 6 bases, with 8 bases sitting between them. CDR3 size: 11 residues. DNA for the CDR3: TGTGCCAGCAGGTCTAGAGCTGAAGCTTTCTTT. Encoded protein: CASRSRAEAFF. The variable domain in full, completed from reference TRBV2 and TRBJ1-1, reads EPEVTQTPSHQVTQMGQEVILRCVPISNHLYFYWYRQILGQKVEFLVSFYNNEISEKSEIFDDQFSVERPDGSNFTLKIRSTKLEDSAMYFCASRSRAEAFFGQGTRLTVV.

V is TRBV6-1 and J is TRBJ2-3, with D hard to call. V lost 2 bases and J 0 bases, leaving 9 bases between the germline ends. Germline V gene lookup returns CDR1 MNHNS and CDR2 SASEGT. The CDR3 spans 15 residues. The CDR3 DNA sequence: TGTGCCAGCAGTGAAACGGCTAGAAGCACAGATACGCAGTATTTT. Translation gives CASSETARSTDTQYF.

The chain links TRBV12-3 or TRBV12-4 to TRBJ1-2; tentative D call: TRBD1 (5 bases). This CDR3 contains 13 residues. V was pared by 6 bases and J by 6 bases, with 14 bases between. The CDR3 is CASSPGGTDGYTF. CDR3 sequence (DNA): TGTGCCAGCAGCCCCGGGGGGACTGATGGCTACACCTTC.

V gene TRBV6-1 combines with J gene TRBJ2-7; D not resolved. Trimming pared 6 bases from V and 3 bases from J, leaving 12 bases between. Germline-derived CDR1 and CDR2 are MNHNS and SASEGT. The CDR3 has 13 amino acids. The CDR3, as DNA: TGTGCCAGCAGCTTGACACCCGACTACGAGCAGTACTTC. Protein sequence: CASSLTPDYEQYF.

V and J are TRBV28 and TRBJ2-7, with 7 nucleotides matching TRBD1. V trimming: 6 bases; J trimming: 2 bases; junction bases outside the gene matches: 16. The CDR3 length is 17 residues. The germline V gene encodes CDR1 MDHEN and CDR2 SYDVKM. The chain's CDR3 is CASSRLTQGQAAYEQYF. The CDR3, as DNA: TGTGCCAGCAGCCGACTGACCCAAGGACAGGCGGCCTACGAGCAGTACTTC. Full variable domain (remainder filled in from reference TRBV28 and TRBJ2-7): DVKVTQSSRYLVKRTGEKVFLECVQDMDHENMFWYRQDPGLGLRLIYFSYDVKMKEKGDIPEGYSVSREKKERFSLILESASTNQTSMYLCASSRLTQGQAAYEQYFGPGTRLTVT.

This chain uses TRBV7-3 with TRBJ2-6; D gene unclear. CDR1 and CDR2 from the germline V gene are SGHTA and FQGTGA. The CDR3 totals 16 residues. Trimming cost V 0 bases and J 0 bases, with 6 bases left between them. The CDR3 reads CASSLTFASGANVLTF. The CDR3 DNA sequence: TGTGCCAGCAGCTTAACATTTGCCTCTGGGGCCAACGTCCTGACTTTC. Combining the CDR3 with reference TRBV7-3 and TRBJ2-6 gives the whole variable domain GAGVSQTPSNKVTEKGKYVELRCDPISGHTALYWYRQSLGQGPEFLIYFQGTGAADDSGLPNDRFFAVRPEGSVSTLKIQRTERGDSAVYLCASSLTFASGANVLTFGAGSRLTVL.

The chain is built from TRBV7-2 and TRBJ2-7, with TRBD1 as a possible D gene (5 bases). Looked up from germline, CDR1 is SGHTA and CDR2 is FQGNSA. The V gene lost 3 bases and the J gene lost 4 bases, with 13 bases spanning the gap. There are 14 residues in the CDR3. CDR3 sequence reads: CASSFARQYYEQYF. CDR3 in DNA: TGTGCCAGCAGCTTCGCGAGACAGTATTACGAGCAGTACTTC.

The V and J genes are TRBV6-1 and TRBJ1-4, with D uncertain. Germline V CDR1 and CDR2: MNHNS, SASEGT. V shed 1 base and J shed 6 bases, with 12 bases lying between them. CDR3 length: 15 amino acids. Here the CDR3 DNA reads TGTGCCAGCAGTGAAGAGGATAGGGTTGATGAAAAACTGTTTTTT. This gives the protein CASSEEDRVDEKLFF.

This clone was counted between two and nine times. V gene TRBV19 combines with J gene TRBJ1-5; D gene unclear. V was cut by 7 bases and J by 6 bases, with 19 bases left in between. The CDR3 length is 15 residues. Per germline, CDR1 LNHDA and CDR2 SQIVND (reference sequence). The CDR3 sequence: CASTPNGVSGQPQHF. The DNA for the CDR3 is TGTGCCAGTACCCCGAATGGGGTCTCGGGTCAGCCCCAGCATTTT.

This clone was seen only a few times. This same CDR3 is encoded by further DNA sequences in the sample. This chain joins TRBV5-1 and TRBJ1-3; D unclear. Trimming pared 2 bases from V and 0 bases from J, leaving 6 bases between. Germline V gives CDR1 SGHRS, CDR2 YFSETQ. This CDR3 comprises 14 residues. CDR3 region: CASSLDHSGNTIYF. The CDR3 DNA is TGCGCCAGCAGCTTAGATCACTCTGGAAACACCATATATTTT.

The chain uses TRBV5-1 and TRBJ2-3; maybe TRBD2 (6 bases). V was pared by 0 bases and J by 0 bases, with 11 bases between. CDR1 is SGHRS, CDR2 YFSETQ, per germline. This CDR3 contains 16 residues. This CDR3 is CASSLAVADSTDTQYF. CDR3 DNA: TGCGCCAGCAGCTTGGCCGTAGCGGATAGCACAGATACGCAGTATTTT.

The chain joins TRBV19 to TRBJ2-7; 10 positions match TRBD2. Trimming took 5 bases from V and 3 from J; bases not matched to a gene: 10. The CDR3 runs 16 residues. Germline V lookup: CDR1 LNHDA, CDR2 SQIVND (reference sequence). The CDR3: CASSPRGLASHYEQYF. In DNA form, the CDR3 reads TGTGCCAGTAGTCCCCGGGGACTAGCGAGCCACTACGAGCAGTACTTC.

The chain uses TRBV6-2 or TRBV6-3 and TRBJ1-5, with 10 bases lining up with TRBD1. CDR1 is MNHEY and CDR2 is SVGEGT in the germline V gene. V lost 7 bases to trimming and J lost 2 bases; unmatched junction nucleotides: 8. The CDR3 covers 16 residues. The CDR3 sequence is CASIPGDRGRNQPQHF. The CDR3 DNA follows: TGTGCCAGCATCCCGGGGGACAGGGGTCGCAATCAGCCCCAGCATTTT.

The chain is built from TRBV6-2 or TRBV6-3 and TRBJ2-7; D gene uncertain. Per germline, CDR1 MNHEY and CDR2 SVGEGT. V shed 5 bases and J shed 2 bases, with 13 bases lying between them. The CDR3 totals 14 residues. DNA for the CDR3: TGTGCCAGCAGTCTCTCTGACATTACCTACGAGCAGTACTTC. Translation: CASSLSDITYEQYF.